This T cell receptor beta chain appears in the sequencing data of a study of early T cells in non-severe SARS-CoV-2 infection. Each CDR3 protein gets one entry after TCRdb re-called the 5' RACE reads with MiXCR. The sample shows roughly 70,000 distinct CDR3 sequences, roughly a sixth of them seen only once. This CDR3 has 15 residues. Germline V gives CDR1 SGHAT, CDR2 FQNNGV. Unmatched junction bases numbered 8, after V lost 4 bases and J lost 2 bases. The source of this sequence is an adult who was a healthcare worker with PCR-confirmed SARS-CoV-2 infection or an uninfected control (not recorded which). The source material was whole blood, sampled at baseline. This chain connects TRBV11-2 to TRBJ2-7; 7 positions match TRBD1. CDR3 region: CASSSSGTATYEQYF. CDR3 bases: TGTGCCAGCAGCTCCTCTGGGACAGCTACCTACGAGCAGTACTTC.